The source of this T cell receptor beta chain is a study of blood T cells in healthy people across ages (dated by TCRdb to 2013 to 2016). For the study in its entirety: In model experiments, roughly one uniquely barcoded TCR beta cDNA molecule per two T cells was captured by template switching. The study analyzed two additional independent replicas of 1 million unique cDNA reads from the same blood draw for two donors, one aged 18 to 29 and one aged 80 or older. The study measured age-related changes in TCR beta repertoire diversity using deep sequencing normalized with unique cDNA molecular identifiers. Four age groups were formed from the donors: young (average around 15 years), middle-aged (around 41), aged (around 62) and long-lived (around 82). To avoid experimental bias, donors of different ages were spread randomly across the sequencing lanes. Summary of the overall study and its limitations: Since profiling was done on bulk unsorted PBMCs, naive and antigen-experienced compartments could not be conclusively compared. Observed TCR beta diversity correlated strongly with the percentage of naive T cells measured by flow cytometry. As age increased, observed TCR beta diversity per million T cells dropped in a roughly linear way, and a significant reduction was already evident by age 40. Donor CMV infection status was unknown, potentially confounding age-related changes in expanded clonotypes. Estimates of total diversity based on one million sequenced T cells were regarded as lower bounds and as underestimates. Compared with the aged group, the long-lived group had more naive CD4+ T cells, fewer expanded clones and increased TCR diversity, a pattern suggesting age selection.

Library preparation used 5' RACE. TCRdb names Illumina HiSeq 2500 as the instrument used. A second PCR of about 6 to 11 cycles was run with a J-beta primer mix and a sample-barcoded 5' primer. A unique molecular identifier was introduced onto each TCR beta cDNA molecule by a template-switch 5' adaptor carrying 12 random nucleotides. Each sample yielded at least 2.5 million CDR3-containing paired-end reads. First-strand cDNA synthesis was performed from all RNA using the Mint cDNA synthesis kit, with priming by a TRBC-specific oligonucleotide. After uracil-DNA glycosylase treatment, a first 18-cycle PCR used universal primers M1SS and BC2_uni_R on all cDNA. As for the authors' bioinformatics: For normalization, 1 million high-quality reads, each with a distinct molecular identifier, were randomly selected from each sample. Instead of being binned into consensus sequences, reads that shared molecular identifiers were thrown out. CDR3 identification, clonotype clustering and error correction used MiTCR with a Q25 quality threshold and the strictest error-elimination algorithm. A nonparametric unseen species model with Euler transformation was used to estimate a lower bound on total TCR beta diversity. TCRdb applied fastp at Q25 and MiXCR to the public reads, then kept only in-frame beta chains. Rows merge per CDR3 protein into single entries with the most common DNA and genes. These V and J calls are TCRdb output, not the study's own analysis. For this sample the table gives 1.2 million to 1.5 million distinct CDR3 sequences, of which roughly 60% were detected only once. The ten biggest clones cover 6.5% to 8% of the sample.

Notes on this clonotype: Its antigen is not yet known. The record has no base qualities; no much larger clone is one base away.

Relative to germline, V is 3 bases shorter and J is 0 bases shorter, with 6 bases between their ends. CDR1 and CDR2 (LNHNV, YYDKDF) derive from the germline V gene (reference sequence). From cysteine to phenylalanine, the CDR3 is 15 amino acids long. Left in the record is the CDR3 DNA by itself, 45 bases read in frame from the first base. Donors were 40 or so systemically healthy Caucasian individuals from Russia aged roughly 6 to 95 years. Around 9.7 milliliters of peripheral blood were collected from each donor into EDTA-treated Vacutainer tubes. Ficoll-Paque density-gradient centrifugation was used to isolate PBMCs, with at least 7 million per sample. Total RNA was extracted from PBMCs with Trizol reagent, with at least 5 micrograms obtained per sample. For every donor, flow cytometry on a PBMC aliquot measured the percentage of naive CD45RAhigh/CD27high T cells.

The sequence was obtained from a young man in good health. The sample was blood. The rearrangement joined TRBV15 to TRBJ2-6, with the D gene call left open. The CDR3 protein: CATSSESSGANVLTF. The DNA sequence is TGTGCCACCAGCAGTGAGAGCTCTGGGGCCAACGTCCTGACTTTC.